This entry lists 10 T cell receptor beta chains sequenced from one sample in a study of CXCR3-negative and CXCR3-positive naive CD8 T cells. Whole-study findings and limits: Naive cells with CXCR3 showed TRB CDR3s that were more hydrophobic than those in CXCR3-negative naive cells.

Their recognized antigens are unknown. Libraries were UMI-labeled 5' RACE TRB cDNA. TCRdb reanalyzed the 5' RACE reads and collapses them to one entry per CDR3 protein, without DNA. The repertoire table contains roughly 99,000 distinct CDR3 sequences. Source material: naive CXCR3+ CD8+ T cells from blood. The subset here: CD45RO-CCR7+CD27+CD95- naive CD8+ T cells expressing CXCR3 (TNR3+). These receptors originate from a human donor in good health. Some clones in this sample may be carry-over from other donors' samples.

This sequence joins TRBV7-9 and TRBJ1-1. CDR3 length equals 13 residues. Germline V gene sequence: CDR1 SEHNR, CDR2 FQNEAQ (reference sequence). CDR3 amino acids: CASSPKLGTEAFF.

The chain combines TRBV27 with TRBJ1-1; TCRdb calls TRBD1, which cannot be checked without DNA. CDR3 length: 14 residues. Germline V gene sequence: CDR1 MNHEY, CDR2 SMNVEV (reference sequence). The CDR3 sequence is CASSFLGVSTEAFF.

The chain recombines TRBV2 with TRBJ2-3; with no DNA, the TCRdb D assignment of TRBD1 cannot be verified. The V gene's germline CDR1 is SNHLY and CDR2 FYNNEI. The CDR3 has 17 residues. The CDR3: CASSHDGPSWTADTQYF.

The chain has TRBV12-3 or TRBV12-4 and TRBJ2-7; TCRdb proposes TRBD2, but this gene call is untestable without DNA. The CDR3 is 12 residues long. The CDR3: CASSPAWGEQYF.

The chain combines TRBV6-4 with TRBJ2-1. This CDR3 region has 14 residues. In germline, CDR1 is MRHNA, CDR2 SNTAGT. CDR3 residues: CASSEGGSYNEQFF.

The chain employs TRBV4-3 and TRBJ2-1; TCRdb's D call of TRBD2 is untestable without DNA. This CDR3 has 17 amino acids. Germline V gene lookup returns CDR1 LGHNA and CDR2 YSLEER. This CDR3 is CASSQTSAGLAYNEQFF.

The CDR3 loop reads CASSLAPTGYNEQFF. V and J are TRBV4-3 and TRBJ2-1; TCRdb returns TRBD1, unconfirmable since there is no DNA. The CDR3 is 15 residues long. Germline V CDR1 and CDR2: LGHNA, YSLEER.

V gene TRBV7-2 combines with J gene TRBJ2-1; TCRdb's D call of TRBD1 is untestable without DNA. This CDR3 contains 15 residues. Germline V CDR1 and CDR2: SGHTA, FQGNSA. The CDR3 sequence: CASSTGQNSYNEQFF.

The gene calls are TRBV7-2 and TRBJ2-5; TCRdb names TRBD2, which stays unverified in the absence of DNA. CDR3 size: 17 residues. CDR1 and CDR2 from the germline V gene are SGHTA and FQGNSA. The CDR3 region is CASSLLPRGAGQETQYF.

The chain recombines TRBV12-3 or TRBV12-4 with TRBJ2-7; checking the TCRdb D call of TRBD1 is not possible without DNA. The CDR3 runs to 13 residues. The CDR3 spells CASSLGQVYEQYF.